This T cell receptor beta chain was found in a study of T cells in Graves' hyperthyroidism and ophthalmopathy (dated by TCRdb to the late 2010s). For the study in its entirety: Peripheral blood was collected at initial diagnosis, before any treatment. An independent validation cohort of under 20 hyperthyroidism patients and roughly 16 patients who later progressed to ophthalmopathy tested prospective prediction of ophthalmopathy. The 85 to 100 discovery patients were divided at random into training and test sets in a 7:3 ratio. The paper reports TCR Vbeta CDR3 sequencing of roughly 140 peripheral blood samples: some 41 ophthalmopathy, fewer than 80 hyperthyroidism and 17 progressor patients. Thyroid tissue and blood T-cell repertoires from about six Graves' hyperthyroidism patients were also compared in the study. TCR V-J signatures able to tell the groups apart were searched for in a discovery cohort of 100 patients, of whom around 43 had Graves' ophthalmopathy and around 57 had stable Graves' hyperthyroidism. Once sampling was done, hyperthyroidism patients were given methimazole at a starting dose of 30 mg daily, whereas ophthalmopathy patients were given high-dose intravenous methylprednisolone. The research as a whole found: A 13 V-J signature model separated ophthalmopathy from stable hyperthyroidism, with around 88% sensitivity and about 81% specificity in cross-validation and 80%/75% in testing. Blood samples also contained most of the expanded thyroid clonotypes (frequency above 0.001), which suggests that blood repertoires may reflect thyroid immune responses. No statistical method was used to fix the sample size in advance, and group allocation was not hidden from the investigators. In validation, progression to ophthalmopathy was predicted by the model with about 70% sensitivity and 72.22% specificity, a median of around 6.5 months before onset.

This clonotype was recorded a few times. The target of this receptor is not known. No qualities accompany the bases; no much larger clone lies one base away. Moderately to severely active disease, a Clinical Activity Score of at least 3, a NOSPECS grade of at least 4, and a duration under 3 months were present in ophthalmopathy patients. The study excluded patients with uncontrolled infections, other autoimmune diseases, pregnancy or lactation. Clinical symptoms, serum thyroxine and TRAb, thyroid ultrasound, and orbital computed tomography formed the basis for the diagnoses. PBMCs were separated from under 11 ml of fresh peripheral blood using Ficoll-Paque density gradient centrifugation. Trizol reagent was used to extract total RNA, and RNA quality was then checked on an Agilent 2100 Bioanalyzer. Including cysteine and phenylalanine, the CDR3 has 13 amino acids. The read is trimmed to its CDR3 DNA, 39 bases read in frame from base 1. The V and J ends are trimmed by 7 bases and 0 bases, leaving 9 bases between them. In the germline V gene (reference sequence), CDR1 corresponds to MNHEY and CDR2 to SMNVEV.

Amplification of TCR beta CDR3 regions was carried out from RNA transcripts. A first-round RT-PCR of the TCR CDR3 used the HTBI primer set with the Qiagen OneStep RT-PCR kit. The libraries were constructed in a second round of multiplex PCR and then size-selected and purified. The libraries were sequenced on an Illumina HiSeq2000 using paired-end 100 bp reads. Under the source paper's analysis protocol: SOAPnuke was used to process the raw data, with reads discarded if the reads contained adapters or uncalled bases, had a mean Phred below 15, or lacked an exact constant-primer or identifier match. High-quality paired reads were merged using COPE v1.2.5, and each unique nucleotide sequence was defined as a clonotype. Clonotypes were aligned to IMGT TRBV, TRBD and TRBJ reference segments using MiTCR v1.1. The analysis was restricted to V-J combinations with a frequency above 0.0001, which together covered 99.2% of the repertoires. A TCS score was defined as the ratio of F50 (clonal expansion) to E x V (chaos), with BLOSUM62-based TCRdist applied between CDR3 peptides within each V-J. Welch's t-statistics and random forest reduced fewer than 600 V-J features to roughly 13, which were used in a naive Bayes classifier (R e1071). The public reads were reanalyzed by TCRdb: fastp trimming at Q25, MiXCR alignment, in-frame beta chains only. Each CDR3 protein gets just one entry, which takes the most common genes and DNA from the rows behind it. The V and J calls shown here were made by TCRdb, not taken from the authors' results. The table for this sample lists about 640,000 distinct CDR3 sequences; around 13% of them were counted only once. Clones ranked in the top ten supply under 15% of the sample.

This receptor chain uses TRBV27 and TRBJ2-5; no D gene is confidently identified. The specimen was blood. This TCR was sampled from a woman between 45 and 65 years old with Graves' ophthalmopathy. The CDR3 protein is CASTTSYQETQYF. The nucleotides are TGTGCCAGCACCACTTCCTACCAAGAGACCCAGTACTTC.